The rows below give T cell receptor beta chains drawn from one sample of a study of T cells in Graves' hyperthyroidism and ophthalmopathy. MiXCR, applied by TCRdb to the multiplex PCR reads, yields one record per CDR3 protein. The sample records about 420,000 distinct CDR3 sequences, more than 15% being singletons. Material for sequencing was blood. These receptors were collected from a woman under 30 with Graves' hyperthyroidism. Each CDR3 is given without its conserved first and last residue. D genes are given only for firm matches. Some rows mark clone size as missing; the rest say once, few, many or name a class of expanded clone.

size,D,V,J,CDR3
-,TRBD2,TRBV11-2,TRBJ2-2,ASGGLAATGELF
once,-,TRBV12-5,TRBJ2-5,ARNPLVGQSVQETQY
many,-,TRBV7-3,TRBJ1-1,ASSLIGMNTEAF
many,-,TRBV12-3/TRBV12-4,TRBJ1-3,ASSLAGSTGNTIY
few,TRBD2,TRBV7-3,TRBJ2-3,ASTTFPAGGRDTQY
-,-,TRBV5-8,TRBJ2-3,ASRDELSARLFDTQY
many,TRBD1,TRBV11-2,TRBJ1-2,ASSPTGDWGYGYT
many,TRBD1,TRBV12-3/TRBV12-4,TRBJ1-5,ASSFEGASDQPQH
many,-,TRBV6-1,TRBJ1-6,ASREGRNSPLH
many,-,TRBV6-2/TRBV6-3,TRBJ2-5,ASRLWRGGQETQY
-,TRBD1,TRBV7-9,TRBJ2-3,ASSSRTGGADTQY
-,-,TRBV19,TRBJ1-1,ASSIPSNTEAF
-,TRBD1,TRBV18,TRBJ1-1,ASSQRQGGFQNTEAF
-,-,TRBV12-3/TRBV12-4,TRBJ1-1,ASSRLGPGNTEAF
few,-,TRBV6-5,TRBJ2-7,ASSYLRGGSYEQY
-,TRBD2,TRBV7-9,TRBJ2-1,ASSKAGVGNEQF
-,-,TRBV11-2,TRBJ2-1,ASSLSLLDSSYNEQF
-,-,TRBV19,TRBJ1-5,ASSINVGEVDNQPQH
many,TRBD1,TRBV20-1,TRBJ2-5,SAGGTGTGGRETQY
many,TRBD1,TRBV6-1,TRBJ1-5,ASSEYGGQGRQPQH
few,-,TRBV5-4,TRBJ1-2,ASSLVGPKNYGYT
-,TRBD2,TRBV4-1,TRBJ2-7,ASSQGLAGVGEQY
-,TRBD1,TRBV30,TRBJ1-2,AWSVEGQGYGYT
many,TRBD2,TRBV30,TRBJ2-3,AWSVTSGGDTQY
few,TRBD1,TRBV7-8,TRBJ1-2,ASSYFTGGFYGYT
many,TRBD2,TRBV18,TRBJ2-7,ASSPGLAAVGQY